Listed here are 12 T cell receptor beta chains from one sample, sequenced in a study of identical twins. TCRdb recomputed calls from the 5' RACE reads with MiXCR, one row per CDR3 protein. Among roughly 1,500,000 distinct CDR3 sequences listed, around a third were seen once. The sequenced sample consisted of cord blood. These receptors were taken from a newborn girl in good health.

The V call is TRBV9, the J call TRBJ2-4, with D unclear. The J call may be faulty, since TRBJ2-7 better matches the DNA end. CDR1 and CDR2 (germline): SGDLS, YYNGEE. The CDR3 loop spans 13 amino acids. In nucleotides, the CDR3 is TGTGCCAGCAGCGCTACTGTTCCTGGCGAGCAGTACTTC. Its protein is CASSATVPGEQYF.

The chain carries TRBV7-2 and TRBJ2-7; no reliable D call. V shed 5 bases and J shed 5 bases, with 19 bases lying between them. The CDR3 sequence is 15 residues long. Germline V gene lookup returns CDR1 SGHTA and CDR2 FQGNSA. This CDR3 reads CASSHRYIQRHEQYF. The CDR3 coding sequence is TGTGCCAGCAGCCATAGGTACATCCAGAGGCACGAGCAGTACTTC. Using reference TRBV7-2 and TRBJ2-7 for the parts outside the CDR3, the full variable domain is GAGVSQSPSNKVTEKGKDVELRCDPISGHTALYWYRQSLGQGLEFLIYFQGNSAPDKSGLPSDRFSAERTGGSVSTLTIQRTQQEDSAVYLCASSHRYIQRHEQYFGPGTRLTVT.

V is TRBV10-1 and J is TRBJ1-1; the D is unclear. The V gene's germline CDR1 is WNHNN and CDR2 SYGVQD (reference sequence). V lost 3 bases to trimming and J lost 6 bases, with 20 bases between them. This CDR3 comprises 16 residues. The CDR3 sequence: CASSESGYIGRSEAFF. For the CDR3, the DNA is TGCGCCAGCAGTGAATCGGGGTATATCGGGAGATCTGAAGCTTTCTTT.

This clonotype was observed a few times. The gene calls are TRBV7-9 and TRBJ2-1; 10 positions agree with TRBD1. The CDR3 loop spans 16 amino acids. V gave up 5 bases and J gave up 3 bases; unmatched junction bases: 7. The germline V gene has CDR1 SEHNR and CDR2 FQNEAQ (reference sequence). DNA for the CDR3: TGTGCCAGCAGCGTCCAGACAGGGGGCTACTACAATGAGCAGTTCTTC. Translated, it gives CASSVQTGGYYNEQFF.

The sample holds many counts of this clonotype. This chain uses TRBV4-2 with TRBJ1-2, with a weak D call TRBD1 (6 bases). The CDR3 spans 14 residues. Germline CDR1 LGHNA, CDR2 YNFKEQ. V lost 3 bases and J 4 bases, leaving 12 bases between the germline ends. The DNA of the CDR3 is TGTGCCAGCAGCCAGGGTGGGACATCCTATGGCTACACCTTC. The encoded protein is CASSQGGTSYGYTF.

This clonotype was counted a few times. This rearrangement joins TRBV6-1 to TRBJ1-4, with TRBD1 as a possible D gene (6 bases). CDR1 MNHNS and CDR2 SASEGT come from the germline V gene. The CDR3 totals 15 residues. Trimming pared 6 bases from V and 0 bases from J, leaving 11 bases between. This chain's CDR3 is CASSATGPTNEKLFF. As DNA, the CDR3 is TGTGCCAGCAGCGCCACAGGGCCAACTAATGAAAAACTGTTTTTT.

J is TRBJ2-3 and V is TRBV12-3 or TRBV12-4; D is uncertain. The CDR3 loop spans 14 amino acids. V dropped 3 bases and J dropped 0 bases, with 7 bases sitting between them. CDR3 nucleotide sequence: TGTGCCAGCAGTTTCACCCCGAGCACAGATACGCAGTATTTT. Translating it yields CASSFTPSTDTQYF.

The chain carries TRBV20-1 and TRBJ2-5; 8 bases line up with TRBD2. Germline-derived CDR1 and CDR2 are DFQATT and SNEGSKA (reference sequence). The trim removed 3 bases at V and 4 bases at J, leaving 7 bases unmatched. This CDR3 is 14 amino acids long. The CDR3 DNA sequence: TGCAGTGCTAGGCCGGGACTAGAAGTAGAGACCCAGTACTTC. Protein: CSARPGLEVETQYF.

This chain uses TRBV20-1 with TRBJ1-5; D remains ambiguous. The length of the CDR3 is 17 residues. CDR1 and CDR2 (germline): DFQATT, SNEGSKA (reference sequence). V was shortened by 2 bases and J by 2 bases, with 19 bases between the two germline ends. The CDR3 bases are TGCAGTGCTAGAACCCCCATCCCAGGAGTTCGCAATCAGCCCCAGCATTTT. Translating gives CSARTPIPGVRNQPQHF.

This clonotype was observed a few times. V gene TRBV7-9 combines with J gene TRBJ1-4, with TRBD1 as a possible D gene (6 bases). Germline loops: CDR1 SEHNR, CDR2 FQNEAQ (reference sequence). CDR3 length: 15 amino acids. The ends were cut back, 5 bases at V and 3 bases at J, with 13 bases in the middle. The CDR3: CASSPTGGSNEKLFF. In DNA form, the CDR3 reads TGTGCCAGCAGCCCCACGGGGGGCTCTAATGAAAAACTGTTTTTT. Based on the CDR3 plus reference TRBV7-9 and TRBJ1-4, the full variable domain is DTGVSQNPRHKITKRGQNVTFRCDPISEHNRLYWYRQTLGQGPEFLTYFQNEAQLEKSRLLSDRFSAERPKGSFSTLEIQRTEQGDSAMYLCASSPTGGSNEKLFFGSGTQLSVL.

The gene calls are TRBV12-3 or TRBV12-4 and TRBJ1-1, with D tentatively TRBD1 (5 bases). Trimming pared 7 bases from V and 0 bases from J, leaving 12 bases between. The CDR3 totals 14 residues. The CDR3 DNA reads TGTGCCAGCACCGCCGGACACTTGAACACTGAAGCTTTCTTT. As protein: CASTAGHLNTEAFF.

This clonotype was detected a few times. CDR3 sequence (DNA): TGCGCCAGCAGCCAAGGTGGAGGGGGCCTGTCTAACTATGGCTACACCTTC. Amino acids: CASSQGGGGLSNYGYTF. The V gene is TRBV4-1, the J gene TRBJ1-2, with TRBD1 identical over 7 bases. Germline CDR1 and CDR2: MGHRA and YSYEKL. CDR3 size: 17 residues. Unmatched junction bases numbered 8, after V lost 1 base and J lost 0 bases.